The present TCR beta chain was sequenced within a study of cytomegalovirus exposure and HLA in healthy donors. Use of 60 Vbeta and 13 Jbeta primers characterized the PCR. Clones were sequenced by immunoSEQ multiplex PCR, and TCRdb holds only the in-frame ones, with some missing. The data hold 100,000 to 150,000 clones, with approximately 80% observed a single time. Sequenced sample: PBMCs. The receptor was derived from a human donor in good health.

CDR3 sequence (DNA): TGTGCCAGCAGTTCTCCCGCGGACCCCCGGACTTACAATGAGCAGTTCTTC. Translation: CASSSPADPRTYNEQFF. The V call is TRBV28, the J call TRBJ2-1; TRBD2 is a possible D gene (5 bases). Trimming removed 4 bases at V and 4 bases at J, with 20 bases between. The CDR3 loop spans 17 amino acids. Per the germline V gene, CDR1 is MDHEN and CDR2 is SYDVKM.